This TCR beta chain derives from a study of CD8+ T cells in alopecia areata (dated 2018 in TCRdb). General notes on the study: In both human patients and the C3H/HeJ mouse model, the study applied high-throughput TCRbeta sequencing to look at T cell clonal expansion in alopecia areata. On the human side, TCRbeta sequencing was run on scalp tissue and on sorted CD4+ and CD8+ peripheral blood T cells from healthy controls and from alopecia areata patients with either patchy or totalis/universalis disease. Scalp clonality was compared among normal scalp (n=4), patchy alopecia areata scalp (n=8), and alopecia totalis/universalis scalp (n=8). The RNA source kit depended on sample type: the PAXgene miRNA kit for fixed scalp, the miRNeasy kit for PBMCs, and the RNeasy kit for mouse skin. TCRbeta CDR3 regions were amplified by immunoSEQ multiplex PCR with 35 Vbeta forward and 13 Jbeta reverse primers. Broader findings and caveats from the paper: Shared TCR sequences between patients were less evident than in mice, which may be partly attributable to HLA diversity in the patient population. Lesional scalp, especially in alopecia totalis/universalis, showed higher clonality and more expanded CD8+ clones than normal scalp, suggesting antigenic drive. Unlike mouse skin, where gammadelta T cells dominate, normal human skin contains resident alphabeta T cells that get sequenced too, which complicates analysis of the scalp TCR repertoire.

Libraries were prepared through the immunoSEQ multiplex PCR assay. RNA was extracted from all samples and reverse transcribed into cDNA, which served as template for TCR sequencing. SuperScript III was used for first-strand cDNA synthesis, primed with a 2:1 mix of oligo-dT and random hexamers. A synthetic immune receptor repertoire was used to gauge amplification bias, and whatever bias remained was removed computationally. The published analysis was carried out like this. Raw reads were preprocessed to remove errors, and CDR3 was defined according to IMGT conventions as the region from the conserved cysteine to phenylalanine. Clonality was computed as 1 minus the Shannon entropy, with the entropy normalized by log2 of the number of productive unique TCRs. Whether scalp clones were CD4 or CD8 was inferred by matching scalp TCRbeta sequences against CD4 and CD8 repertoires sorted from blood. The immuneACCESS repertoire file appears here via TCRdb, limited to in-frame rearrangements. These files lack a portion of the clones; in checked studies, under half of the deficit traces to unresolved V genes, and the cause of the others is not known. V, J and clone size were drawn from that table, and D and trimming were deduced from the DNA. This sample lists around 100,000 clones; around 50% were detected once. Around 8.8% of the sample is in the top ten clones.

As concerns this clone: Its specific antigen is unknown. Per-nucleotide qualities are absent, and no much larger clonotype sits a single base away.

PBMCs were isolated by density centrifugation and stained for CD3, CD4 and CD8, after which CD4+ and CD8+ T cells were sorted on a FACSAria. Scalp biopsies and blood samples were provided by unaffected controls. The germline ends are 13 bases apart after V is trimmed by 4 bases and J by 0 bases. Sequences GTSNPN (CDR1) and SVGIG (CDR2) are obtained from the germline V gene (reference sequence). From the cysteine up to the phenylalanine, the CDR3 has a length of 15 residues. The DNA shown is the 45-base CDR3, in frame from base 1. The sample consisted of CD4+ T cells sorted from blood. The TCR originated in a human donor in good health. The chain is assembled from TRBV30 and TRBJ1-3; TRBD1 is perhaps the D gene, given 5 matching bases. The sequence in DNA is TGTGCCTGGAATACACAGGCCCTCTCTGGAAACACCATATATTTT. It translates as CAWNTQALSGNTIYF.